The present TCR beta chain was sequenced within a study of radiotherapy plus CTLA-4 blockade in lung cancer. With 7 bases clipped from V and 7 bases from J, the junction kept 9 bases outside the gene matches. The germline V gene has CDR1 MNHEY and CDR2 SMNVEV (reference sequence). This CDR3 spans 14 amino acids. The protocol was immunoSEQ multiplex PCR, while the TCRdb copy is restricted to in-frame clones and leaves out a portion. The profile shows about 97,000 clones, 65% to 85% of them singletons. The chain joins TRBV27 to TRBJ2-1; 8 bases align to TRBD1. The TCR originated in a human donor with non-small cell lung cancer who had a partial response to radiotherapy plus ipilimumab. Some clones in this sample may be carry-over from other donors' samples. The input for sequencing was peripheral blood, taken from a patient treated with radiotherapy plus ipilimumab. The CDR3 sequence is CASIADRAGNEQFF. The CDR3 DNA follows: TGTGCCAGCATAGCGGACAGGGCGGGGAATGAGCAGTTCTTC.